The 2 T cell receptor beta chains below all came from one sample that was sequenced in a study of OX40 agonist ivuxolimab in advanced cancers. Profiling relied on immunoSEQ multiplex PCR, and the TCRdb table lists in-frame clones only, not all of them. The sample contains roughly 34,000 clones, 84% of which appear only once. The specimen comprised CD4+ or CD8+ T cells sorted from blood, sampled in a trial of the OX40 agonist ivuxolimab. These receptors all stem from an adult with an advanced solid tumor such as melanoma, head and neck, liver or kidney cancer.

The chain uses TRBV19 and TRBJ1-5; 7 nucleotides match TRBD1. The CDR3 has 18 amino acids. Germline V gene data show CDR1 as LNHDA and CDR2 as SQIVND (reference sequence). Trimming removed 5 bases from V and 2 bases from J; junction bases left unmatched: 15. The CDR3: CASSWGGQDQWGNQPQHF. CDR3 sequence (DNA): TGTGCCAGTAGTTGGGGAGGACAGGATCAATGGGGCAATCAGCCCCAGCATTTT.

This rearrangement joins TRBV30 to TRBJ2-3; D perhaps matches TRBD2 (6 bases). V lost 0 bases, J lost 2 bases, and 12 bases lay in between. Per the germline V gene, CDR1 is GTSNPN and CDR2 is SVGIG (reference sequence). CDR3 length equals 15 residues. The chain's CDR3 is CAWSVAGPDTDTQYF. For the CDR3, the DNA is TGTGCCTGGAGTGTTGCGGGACCCGACACAGATACGCAGTATTTT.